These 29 T cell receptor beta chains were sequenced from one sample in a study of CD8+ T cells in alopecia areata. RNA was isolated and reverse transcribed to cDNA, the sequencing template. Assay used: immunoSEQ multiplex PCR; TCRdb lists only in-frame clones, some missing. Of some 51,000 clones in the sample, around 96% were seen once. Source: CD8+ T cells sorted from blood, taken at week 0. All receptors derive from a human donor with alopecia areata.

As regards this clone: The junction differs from germline at one of its ends, possibly a read error. Different DNA sequences within this sample yield the same CDR3. The chain employs TRBV29-1 and TRBJ1-1; no clear D gene. CDR3 length: 12 residues. The germline gives CDR1 SQVTM, CDR2 ANQGSEA. Written as DNA, the CDR3 is TGCAGCGTTCATTTTAGGTCCCCTGGCGCTTTCTTC. Amino acid sequence: CSVHFRSPGAFF.

The V call is TRBV4-1, the J call TRBJ1-5; no definite D call. V shed 0 bases and J shed 8 bases, with 11 bases lying between them. Per germline, CDR1 MGHRA and CDR2 YSYEKL. The CDR3 spans 14 residues. In nucleotides, the CDR3 is TGCGCCAGCAGCCAAGAAAAGGGTTTGGAGCCCCAGCATTTT. Its translation is CASSQEKGLEPQHF.

The V gene is TRBV27, the J gene TRBJ1-1; a weak D match, TRBD1 (6 bases). Trimming removed 4 bases from V and 4 bases from J, with 10 bases in between. Looked up from germline, CDR1 is MNHEY and CDR2 is SMNVEV (reference sequence). There are 13 residues in the CDR3. CDR3 protein: CASSWGRGTEAFF. The CDR3 DNA reads TGTGCCAGCAGTTGGGGCAGGGGCACTGAAGCTTTCTTT.

For this clone: At one boundary the junction diverges from the germline segment, which might be a read error. This rearrangement joins TRBV7-7 to TRBJ2-5; the match to TRBD2 covers 8 bases. Germline V gene data show CDR1 as SSHAT and CDR2 as FNYEAQ (reference sequence). CDR3 length equals 15 residues. CDR3 in amino acids: CASSQGGGSVETQYF. The CDR3 nucleotides are TGTGCTAGCAGCCAAGGCGGGGGGTCGGTGGAGACCCAGTACTTC.

The chain uses TRBV19 and TRBJ2-1, with a weak D call TRBD1 (6 bases). V gave up 10 bases and J gave up 1 base, with 17 bases separating them. There are 15 residues in the CDR3. Germline CDR1 and CDR2: LNHDA and SQIVND (reference sequence). In DNA form, the CDR3 reads TGTGCCACTAAAATGACAGGAATGTCCTACAATGAGCAGTTCTTC. It is translated as CATKMTGMSYNEQFF. The variable domain in full, with the rest retrieved from reference TRBV19 and TRBJ2-1, is DGGITQSPKYLFRKEGQNVTLSCEQNLNHDAMYWYRQDPGQGLRLIYYSQIVNDFQKGDIAEGYSVSREKKESFPLTVTSAQKNPTAFYLCATKMTGMSYNEQFFGPGTRLTVL.

This chain links TRBV13 with TRBJ2-5, with D tentatively TRBD2 (6 bases). V was shortened by 3 bases and J by 4 bases, with 9 bases between the two germline ends. The CDR3 extends over 13 amino acids. The germline V gene has CDR1 PRHDT and CDR2 FYEKMQ (reference sequence). The CDR3 bases are TGTGCCAGCAGCTTTTCTAGCGCAGAGACCCAGTACTTC. It encodes CASSFSSAETQYF. Supplemented by reference TRBV13 and TRBJ2-5, the full variable domain reads AAGVIQSPRHLIKEKRETATLKCYPIPRHDTVYWYQQGPGQDPQFLISFYEKMQSDKGSIPDRFSAQQFSDYHSELNMSSLELGDSALYFCASSFSSAETQYFGPGTRLLVL.

CDR3: CASSSGLNTEAFF. In nucleotides, the CDR3 is TGTGCCAGCAGCTCCGGGTTGAACACTGAAGCTTTCTTT. This chain uses TRBV9 with TRBJ1-1; D is unclear. Germline V CDR1 and CDR2: SGDLS, YYNGEE. V was cut by 4 bases and J by 0 bases, with 7 bases left in between. The CDR3 sequence is 13 residues long.

The chain couples TRBV29-1 to TRBJ2-1; either TRBD1 or TRBD2 may supply D (5 bases each). V was shortened by 7 bases and J by 8 bases, with 15 bases between the two germline ends. The CDR3 consists of 12 residues. CDR1 is SQVTM, CDR2 ANQGSEA, per germline. The CDR3 nucleotides are TGCAGCGCCCGAGGGCAGGGCCATGAGCAGTTCTTC. It encodes CSARGQGHEQFF.

The chain carries TRBV4-3 and TRBJ2-2; 7 positions match TRBD1. The germline V gene encodes CDR1 LGHNA and CDR2 YSLEER. V trimming: 5 bases; J trimming: 1 base; junction bases outside the gene matches: 10. CDR3 size: 17 residues. DNA of the CDR3: TGCGCCAGCAGCTGGGGGACAGATCGCATGAACACCGGGGAGCTGTTTTTT. Translated, it gives CASSWGTDRMNTGELFF.

This clone was detected only a few times. The J gene is TRBJ2-7, the V gene TRBV10-2; no firm D call. Germline CDR1 and CDR2: WSHSY and SAAADI. The CDR3 totals 12 residues. V was clipped by 2 bases and J by 10 bases, with 12 bases between them. In DNA form, the CDR3 reads TGCGCCAGCAGTGAGACGACCCAGATCCAGTACTTC. Its protein is CASSETTQIQYF.

The rearrangement uses TRBV6-6 and TRBJ1-6, with TRBD1 identical over 7 bases. V lost 5 bases to trimming and J lost 7 bases; unmatched junction nucleotides: 5. This CDR3 contains 14 residues. The V gene's germline CDR1 is MNHNY and CDR2 SVGAGI (reference sequence). CDR3 DNA sequence: TGTGCCAGCAGTGGCAGGGGGATCAATTCACCCCTCCACTTT. Translation gives CASSGRGINSPLHF.

The V gene is TRBV7-2, the J gene TRBJ1-1; a weak D match, TRBD1 (5 bases). The germline gives CDR1 SGHTA, CDR2 FQGNSA. V was trimmed by 2 bases and J by 0 bases, leaving 10 bases between them. This CDR3 spans 15 amino acids. As DNA, the CDR3 is TGTGCCAGCAGCTTATATCAGGGCCTGAACACTGAAGCTTTCTTT. This encodes CASSLYQGLNTEAFF. The whole variable domain, remainder taken from reference TRBV7-2 and TRBJ1-1, is GAGVSQSPSNKVTEKGKDVELRCDPISGHTALYWYRQSLGQGLEFLIYFQGNSAPDKSGLPSDRFSAERTGGSVSTLTIQRTQQEDSAVYLCASSLYQGLNTEAFFGQGTRLTVV.

The V and J genes are TRBV14 and TRBJ2-5; D unresolved. The CDR3 consists of 13 residues. V was pared by 0 bases and J by 3 bases, with 5 bases between. Germline V gene lookup returns CDR1 SGHDN and CDR2 FVKESK. The CDR3 protein is CASSQELEETQYF. CDR3 in DNA: TGTGCCAGCAGCCAAGAATTGGAAGAGACCCAGTACTTC.

J is TRBJ2-3 and V is TRBV7-8; the match to TRBD1 covers 9 bases. Germline CDR1 reads SGHVS; CDR2 reads FQNEAQ. J gave up 1 base and V 4 bases, and 3 bases lay outside the gene matches. The CDR3 sequence is 15 residues long. CDR3: CASSSGTGRTDTQYF. The CDR3 DNA is TGTGCCAGCAGCTCCGGGACAGGGCGCACAGATACGCAGTATTTT.

This rearrangement joins TRBV25-1 to TRBJ2-5, with 7 bases that match TRBD1. V shed 3 bases, J shed 5 bases, and the junction held 6 bases outside the gene matches. This CDR3 contains 14 residues. The germline V gene encodes CDR1 MGHDK and CDR2 SYGVNS. The DNA for the CDR3 is TGTGCCAGCAGTGAGGACAGGACTTTGGAGACCCAGTACTTC. Translated, it gives CASSEDRTLETQYF.

This clone was seen a single time. The chain combines TRBV10-3 with TRBJ2-7, with a tentative D call TRBD1 (6 bases). Looked up from germline, CDR1 is ENHRY and CDR2 is SYGVKD. V was shortened by 2 bases and J by 6 bases, with 8 bases between the two germline ends. The CDR3 extends over 12 amino acids. This chain's CDR3 is CAISETGIEQYF. The CDR3 coding sequence is TGTGCCATCAGTGAGACAGGGATCGAGCAGTACTTC.

The chain uses TRBV7-6 and TRBJ1-3; 7 positions match TRBD1. The germline V gene encodes CDR1 SGHVS and CDR2 FNYEAQ. The J segment lost 2 bases and the V segment lost 5 bases, leaving 9 bases of the junction unmatched. There are 16 residues in the CDR3. The CDR3 bases are TGTGCCAGCAGCCCCCGCGCAGGGGGTACTGGAAACACCATATATTTT. This encodes CASSPRAGGTGNTIYF.

Only one count was recorded for this clone. The CDR3 bases are TGCGCCAGCAGCCACTCAGAAGGGGACTATGGCTACACCTTC. Amino acids: CASSHSEGDYGYTF. This chain joins TRBV4-3 and TRBJ1-2; weak D call: TRBD1 (5 bases). From germline, CDR1 is LGHNA and CDR2 YSLEER. Trimming took 3 bases from V and 3 from J, leaving 11 bases between them. This CDR3 has 14 residues.

The V gene is TRBV28, the J gene TRBJ2-7; 7 bases are shared with TRBD1. The CDR3 has 14 residues. CDR1 and CDR2 (germline): MDHEN, SYDVKM. J gave up 0 bases and V 6 bases, and 5 bases lay outside the gene matches. The CDR3 DNA sequence: TGTGCCAGCAGGCGACAGGGCAGCTCCTACGAGCAGTACTTC. Translating gives CASRRQGSSYEQYF.

Note on this clone: The sample contains more than one DNA sequence encoding this CDR3. The chain uses TRBV7-9 and TRBJ2-1; the D is unclear. V was trimmed by 5 bases and J by 5 bases, leaving 4 bases between them. Per germline, CDR1 SEHNR and CDR2 FQNEAQ (reference sequence). The length of the CDR3 is 11 residues. The CDR3 loop reads CASSPHNEQFF. The CDR3 DNA sequence: TGTGCCAGCAGCCCCCACAATGAGCAGTTCTTC.

The V gene is TRBV5-1, the J gene TRBJ2-7; 7 nucleotides align to TRBD1. The CDR3 is 14 amino acids. V shed 0 bases, J shed 6 bases, and the junction held 6 bases outside the gene matches. Germline V gene data show CDR1 as SGHRS and CDR2 as YFSETQ. CDR3 nucleotides: TGCGCCAGCAGCTTGGTTGGGACAGCACTCGAGCAGTACTTC. It yields the protein CASSLVGTALEQYF.

This chain uses TRBV27 with TRBJ2-7, with D unresolved. Germline loops: CDR1 MNHEY, CDR2 SMNVEV (reference sequence). Trimming removed 2 bases at V and 5 bases at J, with 4 bases between. The length of the CDR3 is 11 residues. CDR3 sequence (DNA): TGTGCCAGCAGTTTAGGGCACGAGCAGTACTTC. Translation: CASSLGHEQYF.

The CDR3 nucleotides are TGCGCCAGCAGACAGACAACCACAGATACGCAGTATTTT. Protein product: CASRQTTTDTQYF. The rearrangement joins TRBV10-1 to TRBJ2-3; D remains unclear. Looked up from germline, CDR1 is WNHNN and CDR2 is SYGVQD (reference sequence). CDR3 size: 13 residues. V was shortened by 6 bases and J by 2 bases, with 9 bases between the two germline ends.

The J gene is TRBJ2-2, the V gene TRBV29-1; D not resolved. Trimming stripped 3 bases from V and 6 bases from J, with 8 bases between. Germline V gene lookup returns CDR1 SQVTM and CDR2 ANQGSEA. The CDR3 has 12 amino acids. In DNA, the CDR3 is TGCAGCGTTGAGGAATTAGCCGGGGAGCTGTTTTTT. As protein: CSVEELAGELFF.

The chain couples TRBV7-8 to TRBJ2-1; 12 bases line up with TRBD2. The CDR3 runs to 17 residues. Germline trimming cut 0 bases from V and 9 bases from J; bases unmatched to any gene: 9. Germline V gene sequence: CDR1 SGHVS, CDR2 FQNEAQ. The CDR3 DNA follows: TGTGCCAGCAGCTTAGCGCCCCCTAGCGGGGGGGCCGGTGAGCAGTTCTTC. It specifies CASSLAPPSGGAGEQFF.

The V gene is TRBV4-3, the J gene TRBJ1-6; the match to TRBD1 covers 7 bases. V dropped 1 base and J dropped 9; count of bases not matched to a gene: 9. Germline V gene data show CDR1 as LGHNA and CDR2 as YSLEER. The CDR3 extends over 16 amino acids. The CDR3 DNA is TGCGCCAGCAGCCAAGTCGAGTACAGGGGCCCTTCACCCCTCCACTTT. As protein: CASSQVEYRGPSPLHF.

The genes are TRBV6-5 and TRBJ1-6; unclear D gene. In germline, CDR1 is MNHEY, CDR2 SVGAGI. V was shortened by 4 bases and J by 0 bases, with 4 bases between the two germline ends. CDR3 size: 14 residues. The CDR3 protein is CASSSASYNSPLHF. In DNA form, the CDR3 reads TGTGCCAGCAGTTCCGCCTCCTATAATTCACCCCTCCACTTT.

This clone was seen once. This sequence joins TRBV5-1 and TRBJ2-7; D perhaps matches TRBD1 (5 bases). The germline V and J ends were trimmed by 4 bases and 1 base, with 9 bases remaining between them. The germline gives CDR1 SGHRS, CDR2 YFSETQ. CDR3 length: 13 residues. The CDR3 nucleotides are TGCGCCAGCAGCACGCAGGGTTCCTACGAGCAGTACTTC. This translates into CASSTQGSYEQYF. The full variable domain, in which reference TRBV5-1 and TRBJ2-7 provide the parts outside the CDR3, is KAGVTQTPRYLIKTRGQQVTLSCSPISGHRSVSWYQQTPGQGLQFLFEYFSETQRNKGNFPGRFSGRQFSNSRSEMNVSTLELGDSALYLCASSTQGSYEQYFGPGTRLTVT.

This chain uses TRBV7-9 with TRBJ1-1; D is undetermined. The V gene's germline CDR1 is SEHNR and CDR2 FQNEAQ (reference sequence). This CDR3 is 13 amino acids long. The V end lost 2 bases, the J end lost 8 bases, and 12 bases lay between the germline ends. The chain's CDR3 is CASSLTSATEAFF. The CDR3 DNA reads as TGTGCCAGCAGCTTAACCTCGGCCACGGAAGCTTTCTTT.